This T cell receptor beta chain is drawn from a study of cytomegalovirus exposure and HLA in healthy donors (dated by TCRdb to 2016 to 2017). About the investigation overall: An earlier analysis of approximately 640 of the donors reported 250 to 300 Gb of sequence data and some 120 million unique TCR beta sequences from 150 million to 200 million T cells. Of the roughly 400 genotyped donors, 81% fell in the genetic ancestry cluster associated with self-reported Caucasian donors. Roughly five DR-DQ haplotypes were handled as single units for association and clustering, since linkage in the cohort was strong. The study combined high-throughput TCR immunosequencing, statistical association of individual TCRs with disease status, and machine learning to predict cytomegalovirus infection status. In a later genetic analysis, genome-wide SNP genotypes for about three fifths of the roughly 670 donors were used, and that subset was treated as a discovery cohort. The study aimed to test whether signatures of past pathogen exposure could be identified by cataloging public T cell receptors. The T cell repertoires of 666 subjects were profiled by immunosequencing and related to cytomegalovirus serostatus. Rather than drawing on any new phenotypic data, the later analysis identified candidate immune exposures from TCR beta sequences and the way those sequences occurred across donors. Donor age, sex, ethnicity and CMV serostatus were collected together with the repertoire data. A later analysis re-examined previously published TCR beta repertoires from around 670 donors and added high-resolution HLA genotyping to investigate patterns of TCR occurrence. Class I and class II HLA loci were covered by the typing at four-digit resolution. Among almost 400 genotyped donors of the cohort, an average of 235,054 unique TCR beta nucleotide sequences were sequenced per donor, about a sixth of them non-productive. Every discovery cohort repertoire had been produced on one sequencing platform. An early release covering roughly 600 HLA-typed donors comprised about 300 gigabases of sequencing data and around 80 million unique TCR sequences. Typing coverage varied by locus: roughly 629-630 donors for A, B, C, DRB1 and DQB1; some 520 for DQA1; 600 to 610 for DPA1; around 490 for DPB1. In addition to the first cohort of 500 to 850 subjects, a separate validation cohort of approximately 120 different subjects was used. To decide whether each TCR beta V gene segment behaved as functional or pseudogenic, an earlier analysis of some 600 of the donors relied on high-throughput TCR beta sequencing.

Libraries were made using the immunoSEQ multiplex PCR assay. The multiplex PCR relied on a mix of 60 forward primers for TCR Vbeta segments and 13 reverse primers for TCR Jbeta segments. The CDR3 region of rearranged TCR beta genes was amplified from genomic DNA with a multiplex PCR assay. On the Illumina HiSeq System, the amplified TCR beta libraries were sequenced as 87-base-pair reads. In the original analysis: A later analysis counted some 80 million unique TCR beta chains across the 550 to 700 repertoires, and 10 million to 11 million of these chains were shared by at least two donors. Raw reads were error-corrected and collapsed into unique sequences with a nearest-neighbor algorithm that merged closely related sequences to remove PCR and sequencing errors. V, D and J gene segments were assigned by aligning CDR3 sequences to IMGT reference sequences. For a sequence to be retained, a match of at least six nucleotides to both a V gene segment and a J gene segment was required. Rearrangements were called productive when the CDR3 lacked stop codons and stayed in frame with V and J; all others were non-productive. CDR3 was defined by IMGT convention, running from the second conserved V-encoded cysteine to the conserved J-encoded phenylalanine. In an earlier analysis of approximately 590 of the donors, sequences lacking an unambiguous match to a single V gene segment were excluded. An earlier analysis of 587 of the donors called V segments functional above 56.7% productive rearrangements and segregating when the between-donor standard deviation exceeded 5%. To diagnose cytomegalovirus status from the catalog of TCR beta chain sequences, a statistical classification framework was built. In a later analysis, TCR nucleotide sequences were compared against IMGT/GENE-DB human TR gene sequences so that V and J genes could be assigned. Using the TCRdist pipeline, a later analysis assigned CDR3 sequences along with most-parsimonious VDJ recombination scenarios. In a later analysis, each TCR beta chain was defined by its CDR3 amino acid sequence together with its V-gene family, and reads lacking a unique V-gene family were excluded. A later analysis removed 592 highly shared, low-generation-probability nucleotide sequences to deal with suspected cross-contamination and a sequencing artifact. A later analysis calculated a clonal expansion index for each public chain from normalized within-repertoire ranks of inferred template counts. In a later analysis, generation probabilities were computed with a VDJ recombination model fitted to out-of-frame rearrangements, and the resulting probabilities were checked against IGoR. Hypergeometric tests were used in a later analysis to score TCR-TCR, TCR-HLA and TCR-CMV co-occurrence, with a repertoire-size bias correction applied to the TCR pairs. To estimate false discovery rates, a later analysis permuted the HLA or CMV assignments 20 times. In a later analysis, co-occurring TCRs were grouped with DBSCAN, and TCRdist sequence similarity was added when clustering was performed within HLA-allele-positive subsets. Repertoires with fewer than 30,000 or more than 120,000 public chains were left out of co-occurrence clustering, as were five repertoires with anomalous nucleotide sharing. The table was pulled from immuneACCESS by TCRdb, which kept in-frame rearrangements only. Such tables lose some clones; where checked, under half of the loss comes from unresolved V genes, and the rest has no known cause. Clone size and V and J calls were adopted from that table, with D and trimming inferred from the DNA. For this sample the table gives about 120,000 clones, of which 65% to 80% were detected only once. 2.7% of the sample is taken by the ten largest.

The germline V gene (reference sequence) gives CDR1 as SSHAT and CDR2 as FNYEAQ. From the cysteine up to the phenylalanine, the CDR3 has a length of 14 residues. Only the CDR3 DNA stays, 42 bases, in frame from base 1. Worth noting for this clone: It lacks a known antigen. One junction end does not reproduce the germline sequence, and a read error may be involved.

In total, 630 or so healthy bone marrow donors made up the cohort. All cohort members were sampled while nominally healthy, although unrecorded immune exposures were likely present. The donor tested CMV seropositive and was one of the 289 seropositive cohort members. Every donor gave a peripheral blood sample, and the peripheral blood mononuclear cells from that sample were used for TCR beta sequencing. The Qiagen DNeasy Blood Extraction Kit was used to extract genomic DNA from the blood cell samples. Overall results and qualifications from the work: In both the original and validation cohorts, the classifier was reported to diagnose cytomegalovirus status with high specificity and sensitivity. The cohort was sequenced for TCR beta chains only, and without alpha or paired-chain data the features that could be detected were limited. A later analysis found that HLA-associated TCR beta chains were more clonally expanded and had lower generation probabilities than equally common non-associated chains. A later analysis reported that several top co-occurrence clusters appeared linked to parvovirus B19, influenza, CMV and Epstein-Barr virus. Linkage disequilibrium might explain the correlated functional status among segregating V segments, but an unknown experimental factor could not be ruled out. A later analysis found that most CMV-associated TCR beta chains appeared HLA-restricted, with HLA associations seemingly driven largely by CMV exposure. The 87-base-pair reads could not distinguish some IMGT-functional V segments, including TRBV6-2 and TRBV6-3, so those segments were excluded. A later analysis found that TCR association rates varied across HLA loci, with DRB1 alleles showing the most associated TCRs and HLA-C alleles the fewest. In vitro tests confirmed that three of the cytomegalovirus-associated TCR beta chains recognize cytomegalovirus antigens. HLA typing was unavailable for some donors at each locus, so association tests used only the typed subset. Sequencing depth was assumed to be roughly uniform across donors in the presence/absence analyses, though that assumption may not hold. Most TCR sequences were seen in very few donors, while some public TCRs were found in many individuals. Because counts were too low, about 18 rarely observed V segments, including chromosome 9 orphons, were excluded from the earlier analysis of 587 of the donors. In a later analysis, around 17,000 TCR beta sequences were associated with specific HLA alleles at a false discovery rate of 0.05. The authors suggested that the approach could potentially be generalized to other disease states and immunological phenotypes. In a later genetic analysis, a missense DCLRE1C variant was associated with V-gene and J-gene trimming of TCR beta chains, and the association was replicated in an independent cohort. A further reported finding was that TCR beta sequences accurately predicted the HLA-A and HLA-B alleles for most subjects in the first cohort. In the study, some 160 TCR beta chains were listed as associated with cytomegalovirus. A cluster of highly shared sequence variants was judged likely to be a technical artifact of the sequencing pipeline. Assigning TCR associations to individual alleles was difficult when HLA alleles, especially DR and DQ, strongly co-occurred. In an earlier analysis of more than 450 of the donors, most TCR beta V segments were observed in productive rearrangements about 87% or about 30% of the time, broadly matching IMGT annotations. For the cohort, immune exposure information was limited to CMV serostatus. According to a later genetic analysis, donors in an Asian-associated ancestry cluster had fewer N-insertions in productive TCRs than the roughly 660-donor mean.

Sequenced sample: PBMCs. The chain uses TRBV7-7 and TRBJ2-2, with 9 bases matching TRBD1. The receptor comes from a woman between 40 and 55 years old in good health and CMV-seropositive. The CDR3 region has the sequence CASSWDRDTGELFF. The nucleotide sequence is given as TGTGCTAGCAGCTGGGACAGGGATACCGGGGAGCTGTTTTTT.